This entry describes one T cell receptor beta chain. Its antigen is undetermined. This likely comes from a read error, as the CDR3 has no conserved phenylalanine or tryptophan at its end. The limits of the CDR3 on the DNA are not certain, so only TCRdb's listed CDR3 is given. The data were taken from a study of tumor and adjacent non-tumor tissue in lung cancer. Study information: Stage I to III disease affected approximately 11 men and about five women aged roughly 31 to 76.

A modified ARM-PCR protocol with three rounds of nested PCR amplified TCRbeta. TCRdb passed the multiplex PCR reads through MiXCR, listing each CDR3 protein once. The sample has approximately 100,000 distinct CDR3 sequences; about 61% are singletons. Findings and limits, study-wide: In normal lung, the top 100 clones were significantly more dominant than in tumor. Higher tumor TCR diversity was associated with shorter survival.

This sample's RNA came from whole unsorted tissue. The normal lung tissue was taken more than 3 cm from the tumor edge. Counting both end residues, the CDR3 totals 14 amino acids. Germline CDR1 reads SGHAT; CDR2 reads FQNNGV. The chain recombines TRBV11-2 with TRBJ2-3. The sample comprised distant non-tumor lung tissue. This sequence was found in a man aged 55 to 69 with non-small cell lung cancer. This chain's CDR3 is CASSHRTSTATHYS.